This T cell receptor beta chain was found in a study of cytomegalovirus exposure and HLA in healthy donors. Primers: 60 Vbeta forward and 13 Jbeta reverse. Some clones are missing from TCRdb's copy, which holds only in-frame ones; the method was immunoSEQ multiplex PCR. The table lists over 200,000 clones, more than 75% of them singletons, with 1% to 1.5% in the top ten. CDR1 LGHNA and CDR2 YSLEER come from the germline V gene. The CDR3 covers 15 residues. Trimming at V came to 1 base and at J to 9 bases, leaving 4 bases not matched to a gene. This sequence originates from a human donor in good health. The sequenced material came from PBMCs. The chain uses TRBV4-3 and TRBJ2-1; 12 bases fit TRBD2. The CDR3 loop reads CASSQGLAGGSEQFF. The CDR3 DNA sequence: TGCGCCAGCAGCCAAGGGCTAGCGGGAGGGAGTGAGCAGTTCTTC.